This TCR beta chain derives from a study of shared clonotypes between healthy human individuals. Study-level information: Contributing individuals were two females and three males aged 18 to 49.

Points on this clone: Its specificity is unknown. This sample includes further DNA sequences coding for the same CDR3.

The naive CD8 population came from CD45RO-negative cells selected for CCR7, without terminally differentiated effector memory CD45RA+ cells. From germline, CDR1 is SGHVS and CDR2 FNYEAQ. CDR3 length equals 14 residues. V dropped 2 bases and J dropped 0 bases, with 7 bases sitting between them. The authors' processing: Quality scores were absent from the junction-only immunoSEQ sequences, so filtering differed. TCRdb's table, derived via immunoSEQ multiplex PCR, lists solely in-frame clones and lacks some. Clone size and the V and J calls come from that table; the DNA yielded D and trimming. The table records about 1.9 million clones, about 94% of them present only once. Broader study findings: It was observed that roughly 4.8% of naive CD4 clonotypes were shared across a handful of donors.

The source material was naive CD8+ T cells from PBMCs. The clonotype was recovered from a man aged 18 to 29 in good health. Some clones in this sample may be carry-over from other donors' samples. This sequence joins TRBV7-6 and TRBJ1-1, with D perhaps matching TRBD1 (5 bases). The CDR3 here is CASSLSGLNTEAFF. The CDR3 region has the DNA TGTGCCAGCAGCTTATCAGGGTTGAACACTGAAGCTTTCTTT.